The rows below give T cell receptor beta chains drawn from one sample of a study of blood T cell repertoires in COVID-19. Generated by immunoSEQ multiplex PCR, the TCRdb table keeps only in-frame clones and is missing some. This table holds more than 200,000 clones, roughly 84% found once. Sequences were obtained from peripheral blood. The receptors here all came from a woman aged 40 to 50 with active or convalescent COVID-19. The CDR3 runs from the conserved cysteine through the conserved F or W. The D gene is left open where the match is weak. Clone size, where shown, is once, few, many, or a class for clones that have expanded.

>NA|TRBV12-3/TRBV12-4|NA|TRBJ1-1
CASRRGSTEAFF
TGTGCCAGCAGGAGGGGGTCCACTGAAGCTTTCTTT
>NA|TRBV7-9|NA|TRBJ1-4
CASSLGYATNEKLFF
TGTGCCAGCAGCTTAGGTTATGCAACTAATGAAAAACTGTTTTTT
>NA|TRBV5-1|TRBD1|TRBJ1-2
CASSTGVNRENYGYTF
TGCGCCAGCAGCACAGGGGTTAACAGGGAAAACTATGGCTACACCTTC
>NA|TRBV9|NA|TRBJ1-4
CASSVRPGKGKLFF
TGTGCCAGCAGCGTTCGGCCAGGGAAGGGAAAACTGTTTTTT
>NA|TRBV4-2|NA|TRBJ1-1
CASSQDRGMDAAEAFF
TGTGCCAGCAGCCAAGATCGAGGGATGGACGCCGCTGAAGCTTTCTTT
>NA|TRBV19|NA|TRBJ2-1
CASRGVLGGGSEQFF
TGTGCCAGCCGAGGGGTTTTGGGCGGGGGCAGTGAGCAGTTCTTC
>NA|TRBV18|TRBD1|TRBJ1-5
CASSEGQGTGQPQHF
TGTGCCAGCTCAGAGGGACAGGGAACGGGGCAGCCCCAGCATTTT
>NA|TRBV6-6|TRBD1|TRBJ2-7
CASSYGTGGREQYF
TGTGCCAGCAGTTACGGGACAGGGGGCCGGGAGCAGTACTTC
>NA|TRBV5-1|NA|TRBJ2-1
CASSLDRATSYNEQFF
TGCGCCAGCAGCTTGGATCGCGCAACTTCCTACAATGAGCAGTTCTTC
>few|TRBV2|TRBD2|TRBJ2-1
CATRRRASGGAIGNEQFF
TGTGCCACCAGAAGGAGGGCTAGCGGGGGGGCGATTGGCAATGAGCAGTTCTTC
>NA|TRBV5-1|NA|TRBJ2-2
CASSLSGSRTGELFF
TGCGCCAGCAGCTTGTCCGGGAGTCGAACCGGGGAGCTGTTTTTT
>NA|TRBV18|TRBD1|TRBJ2-2
CASSPRQGSGTGELFF
TGTGCCAGCTCACCACGACAGGGGAGTGGCACCGGGGAGCTGTTTTTT
>NA|TRBV18|TRBD1|TRBJ1-2
CASSLRQGLGYTF
TGTGCCAGCTCACTCAGACAGGGACTTGGCTACACCTTC
>NA|TRBV19|TRBD1|TRBJ2-5
CASSVTGAETQYF
TGTGCCAGTAGTGTCACAGGGGCAGAGACCCAGTACTTC
>NA|TRBV6-4|NA|TRBJ1-1
CASSDGPGHPFF
TGTGCCAGCAGTGACGGCCCGGGACATCCCTTCTTT
>NA|TRBV4-1|NA|TRBJ1-1
CASSQEIAGPNTEAFF
TGCGCCAGCAGCCAAGAGATCGCAGGGCCTAACACTGAAGCTTTCTTT
>NA|TRBV10-3|NA|TRBJ2-1
CAISATENEQFF
TGTGCCATCAGTGCTACGGAGAATGAGCAGTTCTTC
>few|TRBV4-1|NA|TRBJ1-5
CASSQAANQPQHF
TGCGCCAGCAGCCAGGCTGCAAATCAGCCCCAGCATTTT
>once|TRBV28|NA|TRBJ1-1
CASSQGAPFGNTEAFF
TGTGCCAGCAGCCAAGGGGCCCCGTTCGGGAACACTGAAGCTTTCTTT
>once|TRBV18|TRBD1|TRBJ1-1
CASSPPGQGSTEAFF
TGTGCCAGCTCACCACCGGGACAGGGGAGCACTGAAGCTTTCTTT
>NA|TRBV6-1|NA|TRBJ1-6
CASSEREDSPLHF
TGTGCCAGCAGTGAGCGGGAGGATTCACCCCTCCACTTT
>NA|TRBV27|TRBD1|TRBJ1-1
CASSTTGGIIAEAFF
TGTGCCAGCAGCACTACAGGGGGCATAATCGCTGAAGCTTTCTTT
>NA|TRBV5-4|NA|TRBJ2-1
CASRLDSYNEQFF
TGTGCCAGCAGGCTGGACTCATACAATGAGCAGTTCTTC
>NA|TRBV30|NA|TRBJ1-1
CAWSLYRPGHENTEAFF
TGTGCCTGGAGTTTATACCGGCCGGGACACGAGAACACTGAAGCTTTCTTT